The rows below give T cell receptor beta chains drawn from one sample of a study of T-cell memory formation after mild COVID-19. Via MiXCR, TCRdb re-called the 5' RACE reads, giving one row per CDR3 protein. The repertoire holds approximately 260,000 distinct CDR3 sequences, with 16% as singletons. Specimen: PBMCs or a T cell subset sorted from them (not recorded which). The receptors here all came from a man between 18 and 29 years old who had mild COVID-19 (a few samples of this study predate the infection). Cell type and time point are not known. The CDR3 runs from the conserved cysteine through the conserved F or W. Fields, in order: J gene, V gene, clone size, D gene, CDR3 DNA, CDR3 protein. A D gene is named only where the DNA matches it firmly. The listing skips clone size in some rows; elsewhere it reads once, few, many or a size class.

J: TRBJ1-4
V: TRBV5-1
size: few
D: .
DNA: TGCGCCAGCAGCTTGGAAGGGCCCGGGGAAAAACTGTTTTTT
CDR3: CASSLEGPGEKLFF

J: TRBJ2-5
V: TRBV30
size: once
D: TRBD1
DNA: TGTGCCTGGGGCGGGGACAGGGGCACGGAGACCCAGTACTTC
CDR3: CAWGGDRGTETQYF

J: TRBJ2-5
V: TRBV14
size: .
D: TRBD2
DNA: TGTGCCAGCAGCCAAGATGGGACTAGGAGCGGGACCCAGTACTTC
CDR3: CASSQDGTRSGTQYF

J: TRBJ2-2
V: TRBV6-1
size: .
D: TRBD2
DNA: TGTGCCAGCAGTGAAGCGTACGGGGGGACCGGGGAGCTGTTTTTT
CDR3: CASSEAYGGTGELFF

J: TRBJ2-7
V: TRBV12-3/TRBV12-4
size: .
D: .
DNA: TGTGCCAGCAGTTTAGGACGCCTCGATTACGAGCAGTACTTC
CDR3: CASSLGRLDYEQYF

J: TRBJ2-5
V: TRBV7-2
size: .
D: TRBD1
DNA: TGTGCCAGCAGCTTAGTCAGGGGGCTTCAAGAGACCCAGTACTTC
CDR3: CASSLVRGLQETQYF

J: TRBJ1-1
V: TRBV4-3
size: few
D: .
DNA: TGCGCCAGCAGCCAAGGGTACGGGACGGCGAACACTGAAGCTTTCTTT
CDR3: CASSQGYGTANTEAFF

J: TRBJ2-3
V: TRBV4-3
size: .
D: .
DNA: TGCGCCAGCAGCCAAGGGGCAACCTCTCGAAGCACAGATACGCAGTATTTT
CDR3: CASSQGATSRSTDTQYF

J: TRBJ1-6
V: TRBV6-5
size: .
D: TRBD1
DNA: TGTGCCAGCAGACCTATCCCGGGACAGACAAATTCACCCCTCCACTTT
CDR3: CASRPIPGQTNSPLHF

J: TRBJ2-1
V: TRBV5-1
size: many
D: TRBD1
DNA: TGCGCCAGCCGCGAATCAGGGGGCTTTGAGCAGTTCTTC
CDR3: CASRESGGFEQFF

J: TRBJ1-2
V: TRBV4-3
size: .
D: .
DNA: TGCGCCAGCAGCCCCGTGGGAACAGGCCCCTGGGGCTACACCTTC
CDR3: CASSPVGTGPWGYTF

J: TRBJ2-7
V: TRBV10-3
size: .
D: .
DNA: TGTGCCATCAGTGAGTCGATGACGGACTCCTACGAGCAGTACTTC
CDR3: CAISESMTDSYEQYF

J: TRBJ2-1
V: TRBV10-3
size: few
D: .
DNA: TGTGCCATCAGTGACAGCCGGCGGAGAGCCTACAATGAGCAGTTCTTC
CDR3: CAISDSRRRAYNEQFF

J: TRBJ2-5
V: TRBV12-3/TRBV12-4
size: .
D: .
DNA: TGTGCCAGCAGCCCGGTGCGGGCGCCTGAAGAGACCCAGTACTTC
CDR3: CASSPVRAPEETQYF

J: TRBJ2-3
V: TRBV10-1
size: .
D: .
DNA: TGCGCCAGCAGTGACGGAACAGGGAGGCCAGATACGCAGTATTTT
CDR3: CASSDGTGRPDTQYF

J: TRBJ1-4
V: TRBV28
size: .
D: .
DNA: TGTGCCAGCAGTTTAGACTGGGCTAGGTCGGAAAAACTGTTTTTT
CDR3: CASSLDWARSEKLFF

J: TRBJ2-5
V: TRBV5-4
size: .
D: TRBD1
DNA: TGTGCCAGCAGCGCCGGGACAGGGTTATATTCGTCCCAAGAGACCCAGTACTTC
CDR3: CASSAGTGLYSSQETQYF

J: TRBJ1-5
V: TRBV9
size: .
D: .
DNA: TGTGCCAGCAGCGTAGAGGCTAATCAGCCCCAGCATTTT
CDR3: CASSVEANQPQHF

J: TRBJ2-1
V: TRBV5-1
size: .
D: TRBD1
DNA: TGCGCCAGCAGCCCGGGACAGGGGAGATATGAGCAGTTCTTC
CDR3: CASSPGQGRYEQFF

J: TRBJ1-6
V: TRBV7-9
size: .
D: TRBD1
DNA: TGTGCCAGCAGCTTATGGACAGGACAGGACTATAATTCACCCCTCCACTTT
CDR3: CASSLWTGQDYNSPLHF

J: TRBJ2-7
V: TRBV4-1
size: .
D: .
DNA: TGCGCCAGCAGCCAAGAGGCCAGAAGCTACGAGCAGTACTTC
CDR3: CASSQEARSYEQYF

J: TRBJ2-5
V: TRBV6-2/TRBV6-3
size: .
D: .
DNA: TGTGCCAGCAGTAGGCCTTCGGAGGCCCCGGGGGAGACCCAGTACTTC
CDR3: CASSRPSEAPGETQYF

J: TRBJ1-4
V: TRBV12-3/TRBV12-4
size: once
D: TRBD1
DNA: TGTGCCAGCAGCCCCATCGCCGGGACAGGGCGAGAAAAACTGTTTTTT
CDR3: CASSPIAGTGREKLFF

J: TRBJ2-2
V: TRBV5-1
size: few
D: .
DNA: TGCGCCAGCACGGGCGGGGCATCTAACACCGGGGAGCTGTTTTTT
CDR3: CASTGGASNTGELFF

J: TRBJ2-3
V: TRBV9
size: .
D: .
DNA: TGTGCCAGCAGCGAACAGGGCTATACGCAGTATTTT
CDR3: CASSEQGYTQYF

J: TRBJ2-2
V: TRBV6-6
size: few
D: .
DNA: TGTGCCAGCAGTTACTCGAGGGCCGTGAACACCGGGGAGCTGTTTTTT
CDR3: CASSYSRAVNTGELFF

J: TRBJ2-5
V: TRBV20-1
size: .
D: .
DNA: TGCAGTGCCCCAGCAGGGCGGACCCAGTACTTC
CDR3: CSAPAGRTQYF

J: TRBJ2-4
V: TRBV20-1
size: .
D: .
DNA: TGCAGTGCTACTGGGGGATGGGCCAAAAACATTCAGTACTTC
CDR3: CSATGGWAKNIQYF

J: TRBJ2-1
V: TRBV12-3/TRBV12-4
size: .
D: TRBD2
DNA: TGTGCCAGCAGTTTTTCCGGACTAGCGAATGAGCAGTTCTTC
CDR3: CASSFSGLANEQFF

J: TRBJ1-5
V: TRBV6-6
size: .
D: .
DNA: TGTGCCAGCAGTTACTCGACGGGTTTTCGCCGTCAGCCCCAGCATTTT
CDR3: CASSYSTGFRRQPQHF

J: TRBJ1-2
V: TRBV7-2
size: .
D: .
DNA: TGTGCCAGCAGCTTCTCCCCTGATGGCTATGGCTACACCTTC
CDR3: CASSFSPDGYGYTF

J: TRBJ1-3
V: TRBV5-1
size: few
D: .
DNA: TGCGCCAGCAGCTTCTCGGGACCGGGAAACACCATATATTTT
CDR3: CASSFSGPGNTIYF

J: TRBJ2-1
V: TRBV9
size: .
D: TRBD2
DNA: TGTGCCAGCAGCCCCGCGGGGGGGGGCCTTCATGAGCAGTTCTTC
CDR3: CASSPAGGGLHEQFF

J: TRBJ2-2
V: TRBV7-3
size: .
D: .
DNA: TGTGCCAGCAGCCCCCTGGGGACAACGAACACCGGGGAGCTGTTTTTT
CDR3: CASSPLGTTNTGELFF

J: TRBJ2-1
V: TRBV19
size: .
D: .
DNA: TGTGCCAGTAGTATCCCTCCTATCAATGAGCAGTTCTTC
CDR3: CASSIPPINEQFF

J: TRBJ2-4
V: TRBV4-1
size: .
D: TRBD2
DNA: TGCGCCAGCAGCCAGACCCTCAGACTAGCGGGAGTAAACATTCAGTACTTC
CDR3: CASSQTLRLAGVNIQYF

J: TRBJ2-6
V: TRBV5-1
size: .
D: .
DNA: TGCGCCAGCAGCTTGGAGGCGTTCTCTGTGGCCAACGTCCTGACTTTC
CDR3: CASSLEAFSVANVLTF

J: TRBJ2-1
V: TRBV12-3/TRBV12-4
size: few
D: TRBD2
DNA: TGTGCCAGCAGCCCCACGGGGGGTCGGTACAATGAGCAGTTCTTC
CDR3: CASSPTGGRYNEQFF

J: TRBJ2-7
V: TRBV10-3
size: .
D: .
DNA: TGTGCCATCAGTGAGTCGAAAGTGGCGGCCACCTACGAGCAGTACTTC
CDR3: CAISESKVAATYEQYF

J: TRBJ1-1
V: TRBV18
size: .
D: .
DNA: TGTGCCAGCTCACCCTATATTCGACAGGAAGCTTTCTTT
CDR3: CASSPYIRQEAFF

J: TRBJ1-2
V: TRBV29-1
size: few
D: TRBD1
DNA: TGCAGCGTGACGACAGGGTTTTTCGATGGCTACACCTTC
CDR3: CSVTTGFFDGYTF

J: TRBJ1-1
V: TRBV25-1
size: many
D: .
DNA: TGTGCCAGCAGTGAATATAGACAGAACACTGAAGCTTTCTTT
CDR3: CASSEYRQNTEAFF

J: TRBJ2-5
V: TRBV18
size: .
D: .
DNA: TGTGCCAGCTCACCACCGAGTGCCAGGGAAGAGACCCAGTACTTC
CDR3: CASSPPSAREETQYF

J: TRBJ1-2
V: TRBV10-3
size: .
D: .
DNA: TGTGCCATCAGGCAGCCTAACTATGGCTACACCTTC
CDR3: CAIRQPNYGYTF

J: TRBJ2-7
V: TRBV4-2
size: few
D: .
DNA: TGTGCCAGCAGCCAAATTAAGGCACGGGAAGCGGACGAGCAGTACTTC
CDR3: CASSQIKAREADEQYF

J: TRBJ2-3
V: TRBV6-6
size: few
D: .
DNA: TGTGCCAGCAGTTACTGGGGGGCGCGGGATACGCAGTATTTT
CDR3: CASSYWGARDTQYF